Sequencing of this T cell receptor (beta chain) was carried out in a study of cytomegalovirus exposure and HLA in healthy donors. Primers included in the PCR were 60 Vbeta and 13 Jbeta primers. Only in-frame clones appear in the TCRdb table, and some are missing; sequencing was by immunoSEQ multiplex PCR. The sample lists around 170,000 clones, around 80% seen once, with approximately 5.1% in the top ten. The CDR3 loop spans 16 amino acids. After removal of 3 bases from V and 1 base from J, the junction contained 4 bases not matched to a gene. Germline assignment: CDR1 SGDLS and CDR2 YYNGEE. On this clone: Its antigen is still unknown.

Study conclusions and caveats: In a later analysis, a missense DCLRE1C variant was linked to TCR beta V- and J-gene trimming. Only CMV serostatus was available as immune exposure information.

This chain joins TRBV9 and TRBJ1-5; 10 bases are a match to TRBD1. The sequenced material came from PBMCs. This clonotype was obtained from a man aged 40-49 years in good health and CMV-seronegative. CDR3 amino acids: CASSEGTGESNQPQHF. The DNA for the CDR3 is TGTGCCAGCAGCGAGGGGACAGGGGAAAGCAATCAGCCCCAGCATTTT.